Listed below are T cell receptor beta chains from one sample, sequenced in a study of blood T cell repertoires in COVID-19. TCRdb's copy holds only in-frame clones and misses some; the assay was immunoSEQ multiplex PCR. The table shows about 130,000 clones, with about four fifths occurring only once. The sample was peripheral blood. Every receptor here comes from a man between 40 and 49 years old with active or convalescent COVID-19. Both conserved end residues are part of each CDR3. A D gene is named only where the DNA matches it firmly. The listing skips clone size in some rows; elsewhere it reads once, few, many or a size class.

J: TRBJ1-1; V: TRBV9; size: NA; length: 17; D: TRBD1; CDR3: CASSVSTGGLMNTEAFF; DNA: TGTGCCAGCAGCGTCTCGACAGGGGGCCTTATGAACACTGAAGCTTTCTTT
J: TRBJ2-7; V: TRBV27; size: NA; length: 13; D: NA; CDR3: CASSFGISYEQYF; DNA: TGTGCCAGCAGTTTCGGGATCTCCTACGAGCAGTACTTC
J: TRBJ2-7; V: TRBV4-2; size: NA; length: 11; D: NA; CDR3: CASSQGGPQYF; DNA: TGTGCCAGCAGCCAAGGTGGGCCCCAGTACTTC
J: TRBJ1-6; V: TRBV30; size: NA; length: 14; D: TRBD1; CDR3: CAWCRQGDGSPLHF; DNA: TGTGCCTGGTGCCGACAGGGGGACGGTTCACCCCTCCACTTT
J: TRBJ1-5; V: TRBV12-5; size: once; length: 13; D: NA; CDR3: CASGLGLNQPQHF; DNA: TGTGCTAGTGGTTTGGGGCTCAATCAGCCCCAGCATTTT
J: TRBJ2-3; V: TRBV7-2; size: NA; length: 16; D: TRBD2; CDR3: CASSFHSGGAGDTQYF; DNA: TGTGCCAGCAGCTTTCATAGCGGGGGGGCCGGAGATACGCAGTATTTT
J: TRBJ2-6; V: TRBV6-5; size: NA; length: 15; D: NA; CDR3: CASSYGGAGANVLTF; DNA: TGTGCCAGCAGTTACGGAGGCGCCGGGGCCAACGTCCTGACTTTC
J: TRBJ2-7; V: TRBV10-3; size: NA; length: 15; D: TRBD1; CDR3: CAISQDRDRGHEQYF; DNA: TGTGCCATCAGCCAAGACCGGGACAGGGGCCACGAGCAGTACTTC
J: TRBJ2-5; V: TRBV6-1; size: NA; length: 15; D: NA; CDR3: CASSESWGVQETQYF; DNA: TGTGCCAGCAGTGAATCATGGGGGGTCCAAGAGACCCAGTACTTC
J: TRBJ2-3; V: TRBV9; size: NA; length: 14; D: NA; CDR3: CASSVAVSTDTQYF; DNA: TGTGCCAGCAGCGTAGCCGTAAGCACAGATACGCAGTATTTT
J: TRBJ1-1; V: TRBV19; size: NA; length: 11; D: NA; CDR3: CASSISREAFF; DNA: TGTGCCAGTAGTATATCGAGGGAAGCTTTCTTT